The 19 T cell receptor beta chains listed next were all sequenced from one sample in a study of T-cell memory formation after mild COVID-19. One entry per CDR3 protein results from TCRdb running MiXCR on the 5' RACE reads. The repertoire holds 250,000 to 300,000 distinct CDR3 sequences, with roughly 18% as singletons. Input material: PBMCs or a T cell subset sorted from them (not recorded which). The receptors were gathered from a man between 18 and 29 years old who had mild COVID-19 (a few samples of this study predate the infection). Cell type and time point are not known.

This clonotype was observed many times. The V and J genes are TRBV15 and TRBJ2-7; 9 nucleotides match TRBD1. Germline CDR1 and CDR2: LNHNV and YYDKDF (reference sequence). V lost 3 bases to trimming and J lost 2 bases; unmatched junction nucleotides: 5. This CDR3 is built from 15 residues. The CDR3 DNA reads as TGTGCCACCAGCAGTCACGGGACAGGGACCTACGAGCAGTACTTC. Translation gives CATSSHGTGTYEQYF.

The chain recombines TRBV6-6 with TRBJ2-2; perhaps TRBD2 as D (7 bases). Germline CDR1 and CDR2: MNHNY and SVGAGI (reference sequence). This CDR3 has 17 residues. Trimming stripped 4 bases from V and 0 bases from J, with 15 bases between. Here the CDR3 DNA reads TGTGCCAGCAGTTTCGTGGCGGGGGCCGCGAACACCGGGGAGCTGTTTTTT. Residues: CASSFVAGAANTGELFF.

V gene TRBV2 combines with J gene TRBJ1-5, with unresolved D. Trimming cost V 2 bases and J 3 bases, with 8 bases left between them. This CDR3 is 14 amino acids long. The germline CDR1 and CDR2 sequences are SNHLY and FYNNEI. This CDR3 reads CASSERTDNQPQHF. CDR3 nucleotide sequence: TGTGCCAGCAGTGAAAGGACCGACAATCAGCCCCAGCATTTT.

The chain couples TRBV6-2 or TRBV6-3 to TRBJ1-6; D unresolved. Germline CDR1 reads MNHEY; CDR2 reads SVGEGT. With 3 bases removed from V and 5 bases from J, the gap between germline ends came to 11 bases. This CDR3 has 15 residues. The CDR3: CASSYSGSNNSPLHF. The CDR3 DNA sequence: TGTGCCAGCAGTTATTCAGGTTCGAATAATTCACCCCTCCACTTT.

This clonotype turned up a few times. This chain uses TRBV4-3 with TRBJ2-2, with D possibly being TRBD1 (5 bases). This CDR3 has 16 amino acids. The germline gives CDR1 LGHNA, CDR2 YSLEER. Between the trimmed V and J ends, which lost 0 bases and 0 bases, there was a span of 8 bases. CDR3 region: CASSQEQGTNTGELFF. CDR3 coding DNA: TGCGCCAGCAGCCAAGAGCAGGGTACGAACACCGGGGAGCTGTTTTTT.

This clonotype came up a few times. This rearrangement joins TRBV7-8 to TRBJ2-7, with D perhaps assigned TRBD1 or TRBD2 (5 bases each). V lost 3 bases, J lost 3 bases, and 9 bases lay in between. CDR1 is SGHVS, CDR2 FQNEAQ, per germline. This CDR3 region has 13 residues. CDR3 nucleotides: TGTGCCAGCAGCTTTCGGGACGGCTACGAGCAGTACGTC. It specifies CASSFRDGYEQYV.

This clonotype turned up a few times. V usage is TRBV7-2 and J usage is TRBJ2-2; 10 bases align to TRBD1. V shed 4 bases and J 3 bases; nucleotides not matched to a gene: 2. The CDR3 runs 15 residues. Germline lookup yields CDR1 SGHTA and CDR2 FQGNSA. In DNA form, the CDR3 reads TGTGCCAGCAGCTCGGGACAGGGGTACACCGGGGAGCTGTTTTTT. Encoded protein: CASSSGQGYTGELFF.

The chain uses TRBV7-2 and TRBJ2-7; D ambiguous. Germline CDR1 and CDR2: SGHTA and FQGNSA. The ends were cut back, 1 base at V and 3 bases at J, with 7 bases in the middle. The length of the CDR3 is 13 residues. The CDR3 is CASSLEAGYEQYV. The CDR3 nucleotides are TGTGCCAGCAGCTTAGAGGCAGGCTACGAGCAGTACGTC.

This clonotype was counted between two and nine times. The chain combines TRBV30 with TRBJ1-1; a possible D gene is TRBD1 (5 bases). The germline V gene encodes CDR1 GTSNPN and CDR2 SVGIG (reference sequence). Trimming cost V 0 bases and J 6 bases, with 14 bases left between them. CDR3 length: 14 residues. CDR3 sequence: CAWSVHRTMPEAFF. The CDR3 coding sequence is TGTGCCTGGAGTGTACACAGGACGATGCCTGAAGCTTTCTTT. Based on the CDR3 plus reference TRBV30 and TRBJ1-1, the full variable domain is SQTIHQWPATLVQPVGSPLSLECTVEGTSNPNLYWYRQAAGRGLQLLFYSVGIGQISSEVPQNLSASRPQDRQFILSSKKLLLSDSGFYLCAWSVHRTMPEAFFGQGTRLTVV.

Only a few counts were recorded for this clonotype. The chain recombines TRBV5-1 with TRBJ1-1; D remains ambiguous. The V end was cut by 2 bases, the J end by 4 bases, with 18 bases between. The CDR3 contains 16 residues. Germline values: CDR1 SGHRS, CDR2 YFSETQ. The CDR3 sequence is CASSFLGASTATEAFF. The CDR3 region has the DNA TGCGCCAGCAGCTTTTTGGGTGCTTCTACTGCCACTGAAGCTTTCTTT.

This clonotype was observed many times. The V call is TRBV5-1, the J call TRBJ2-2; D not resolved. Trimming shortened V by 4 bases and J by 6 bases, and 10 bases separated the two germline ends. Germline V CDR1 and CDR2: SGHRS, YFSETQ. CDR3 size: 13 residues. The CDR3 bases are TGCGCCAGCAGCCTCAGCGAGGCCGGGGAGCTGTTTTTT. Translated, it gives CASSLSEAGELFF.

The chain uses TRBV28 and TRBJ1-2; D is ambiguous. The V gene lost 3 bases and the J gene lost 5 bases, with 16 bases spanning the gap. The CDR3 is 15 amino acids. Germline CDR1 is MDHEN and CDR2 is SYDVKM. CDR3: CASSFARTVGYGYTF. The DNA of the CDR3 is TGTGCCAGCAGTTTCGCGAGGACTGTCGGTTATGGCTACACCTTC.

V gene TRBV5-1 combines with J gene TRBJ1-2; D not certain. The CDR3 is 14 amino acids. Trimming took off 0 bases at V and 4 bases at J, with 10 bases between the two ends. Germline loops: CDR1 SGHRS, CDR2 YFSETQ. In DNA form, the CDR3 reads TGCGCCAGCAGCTTGGAATCGAATCCCTATGGCTACACCTTC. Its translation is CASSLESNPYGYTF.

In its sample, this clonotype was seen a few times. The chain is built from TRBV5-1 and TRBJ1-2; D is ambiguous. Trimming removed 0 bases from V and 4 bases from J, with 7 bases in between. The CDR3 has 13 residues. In germline, CDR1 is SGHRS, CDR2 YFSETQ. This CDR3 is CASSLDSSYGYTF. Written as DNA, the CDR3 is TGCGCCAGCAGCTTGGACAGTTCCTATGGCTACACCTTC.

This clonotype was counted between two and nine times. V gene TRBV6-2 or TRBV6-3 combines with J gene TRBJ2-6; D call uncertain. Germline assignment: CDR1 MNHEY and CDR2 SVGEGT. The CDR3 is 19 amino acids. The ends were cut back, 0 bases at V and 0 bases at J, with 15 bases in the middle. The CDR3 reads CASSYSIAERHSGANVLTF. DNA of the CDR3: TGTGCCAGCAGTTACTCGATTGCGGAGCGCCACTCTGGGGCCAACGTCCTGACTTTC.

The rearrangement joins TRBV30 to TRBJ2-7, with D unclear. CDR1 is GTSNPN and CDR2 is SVGIG in the germline V gene (reference sequence). Trimming pared 0 bases from V and 0 bases from J, leaving 30 bases between. The CDR3 contains 21 residues. The CDR3, as DNA: TGTGCCTGGAGTGTACTCATTAGGGAACCTCGCCGAAGGTCCTACTCCTACGAGCAGTACTTC. The encoded protein is CAWSVLIREPRRRSYSYEQYF.

A word on this clonotype: The CDR3 ends on some other residue instead of the conserved phenylalanine or tryptophan, so this is likely a read error. The chain links TRBV4-2 to TRBJ2-6; possible D gene TRBD1, 6 bases. CDR3 size: 18 residues. CDR1 LGHNA and CDR2 YNFKEQ come from the germline V gene. The V end lost 0 bases, the J end lost 2 bases, and 14 bases lay between the germline ends. The CDR3 protein is CASSQEDSDPPGANVLTL. CDR3 DNA sequence: TGTGCCAGCAGCCAAGAGGACAGTGACCCCCCTGGGGCCAACGTCCTGACTTTA.

This clonotype turned up a few times. The V and J genes are TRBV9 and TRBJ2-2, with 8 nucleotides matching TRBD2. Germline values: CDR1 SGDLS, CDR2 YYNGEE. V trimming: 0 bases; J trimming: 7 bases; junction bases outside the gene matches: 8. The CDR3 runs to 16 residues. The CDR3 reads CASSVESAGGIGELFF. As DNA, the CDR3 is TGTGCCAGCAGCGTAGAGTCTGCGGGGGGCATCGGGGAGCTGTTTTTT.

The J gene is TRBJ1-5, the V gene TRBV20-1, with D perhaps TRBD1 (6 bases). V dropped 4 bases and J dropped 6 bases, with 13 bases sitting between them. The CDR3 consists of 13 residues. Germline V lookup: CDR1 DFQATT, CDR2 SNEGSKA (reference sequence). This CDR3 reads CSAIGGAGQPQHF. CDR3 DNA sequence: TGCAGTGCTATTGGGGGGGCGGGTCAGCCCCAGCATTTT.